The 24 T cell receptor beta chains below were found in one sample sequenced in a study of blood T cell repertoires in COVID-19 (TCRdb year 2020). The library was made by the immunoSEQ multiplex PCR assay. TCRdb limited this immuneACCESS table to in-frame rearrangements with V and J called. A share of clones is missing; checked studies link under half to unresolved V genes, and the rest is unexplained. Across this sample there are roughly 88,000 clones, with 80% seen only once. The ten most abundant clones make up approximately 15% of the sample. Material for sequencing was peripheral blood. The receptor source for this set is a woman aged 80 or older with active or convalescent COVID-19.

The chain employs TRBV10-3 and TRBJ2-3, with TRBD2 identical over 13 bases. The CDR3 has 15 residues. CDR1 is ENHRY and CDR2 is SYGVKD in the germline V gene. V lost 4 bases to trimming and J lost 5 bases; unmatched junction nucleotides: 3. CDR3 sequence: CAISGTSGSRDTQYF. Written as DNA, the CDR3 is TGTGCCATCAGTGGGACTAGCGGGAGTAGAGATACGCAGTATTTT.

The CDR3 here is CASSLVPGLSGANVLTF. The CDR3 DNA reads TGTGCCAGCAGCTTGGTCCCAGGATTATCTGGGGCCAACGTCCTGACTTTC. The V call is TRBV5-5, the J call TRBJ2-6; D uncertain. V lost 0 bases to trimming and J lost 1 base, with 11 bases between them. This CDR3 spans 17 amino acids. Germline V lookup: CDR1 SGHKS, CDR2 YYEKEE (reference sequence).

In its sample, this clone was seen once. The chain links TRBV30 to TRBJ2-1, with D uncertain. CDR3 length equals 15 residues. Germline CDR1 and CDR2: GTSNPN and SVGIG (reference sequence). Trimming pared 5 bases from V and 2 bases from J, leaving 16 bases between. The CDR3 DNA is TGTGCCTGGCGGTCCACGAGCGCCACCTACAATGAGCAGTTCTTC. This codes for CAWRSTSATYNEQFF.

The chain is built from TRBV7-3 and TRBJ1-1; 7 positions agree with TRBD1. From germline, CDR1 is SGHTA and CDR2 FQGTGA. With 4 bases clipped from V and 1 base from J, the junction kept 6 bases outside the gene matches. The CDR3 extends over 15 amino acids. CDR3 in DNA: TGTGCCAGCAGCTCCCAACGACAGGGGAACACTGAAGCTTTCTTT. Encoded protein: CASSSQRQGNTEAFF.

The gene calls are TRBV15 and TRBJ1-2; D uncertain. CDR3 length equals 13 residues. Germline V gene sequence: CDR1 LNHNV, CDR2 YYDKDF (reference sequence). Trimming took 1 base from V and 8 from J, leaving 11 bases between them. The CDR3 DNA is TGTGCCACCAGCAGAGGGCCTCCGGGGGGCTACACCTTC. The encoded protein is CATSRGPPGGYTF.

The gene calls are TRBV9 and TRBJ1-1; no firm D call. In germline, CDR1 is SGDLS, CDR2 YYNGEE. The length of the CDR3 is 13 residues. V was cut by 10 bases and J by 4 bases, with 17 bases left in between. The CDR3 protein is CAVKTGSGTEAFF. CDR3 bases: TGTGCCGTCAAAACGGGGTCCGGCACTGAAGCTTTCTTT.

This chain connects TRBV5-5 to TRBJ1-2; D is undetermined. The germline CDR1 and CDR2 sequences are SGHKS and YYEKEE (reference sequence). Trimming took 0 bases from V and 4 from J, leaving 10 bases between them. CDR3 size: 14 residues. This CDR3 reads CASSLDVAFYGYTF. CDR3 coding DNA: TGTGCCAGCAGCTTGGATGTAGCCTTCTATGGCTACACCTTC.

The rearrangement links TRBV6-5 to TRBJ1-6; 7 bases agree with TRBD1. V was pared by 5 bases and J by 5 bases, with 6 bases of the junction left unmatched. CDR1 and CDR2 from the germline V gene are MNHEY and SVGAGI. The CDR3 runs to 15 residues. CDR3 residues: CASSTGASNNSPLHF. CDR3 sequence (DNA): TGTGCCAGCAGTACAGGGGCTTCAAATAATTCACCCCTCCACTTT.

The chain has TRBV29-1 and TRBJ2-1; a possible D gene is TRBD2 (6 bases). Deletions cut 8 bases from V and 6 bases from J, with 14 bases between. The CDR3 has 12 amino acids. Germline loops: CDR1 SQVTM, CDR2 ANQGSEA. Written as DNA, the CDR3 is TGCAGCACTCGGGAGTTAGGCAATGAGCAGTTCTTC. Protein sequence: CSTRELGNEQFF.

This clone was detected only a few times. V gene TRBV19 combines with J gene TRBJ1-4; 9 bases align to TRBD1. Germline assignment: CDR1 LNHDA and CDR2 SQIVND (reference sequence). V shed 7 bases and J 10 bases; nucleotides not matched to a gene: 13. The CDR3 is 15 residues long. The CDR3 nucleotides read TGTGCCAGTACCAAGGGGCGGGACAGGGCAGGAAAACTGTTTTTT. Protein sequence: CASTKGRDRAGKLFF. The whole variable domain, filled in from reference TRBV19 and TRBJ1-4, reads DGGITQSPKYLFRKEGQNVTLSCEQNLNHDAMYWYRQDPGQGLRLIYYSQIVNDFQKGDIAEGYSVSREKKESFPLTVTSAQKNPTAFYLCASTKGRDRAGKLFFGSGTQLSVL.

This clone was detected only once. The rearrangement links TRBV6-5 to TRBJ2-3, with 7 nucleotides matching TRBD1. The CDR3 is made up of 13 amino acids. Unmatched junction bases numbered 3, after V lost 6 bases and J lost 3 bases. Germline CDR1 is MNHEY and CDR2 is SVGAGI. The DNA for the CDR3 is TGTGCCAGCAGCAAGACAGGGACAGATACGCAGTATTTT. Its protein is CASSKTGTDTQYF.

This sequence joins TRBV30 and TRBJ1-1; TRBD1 matches 9 bases. CDR3 length: 15 residues. Trimming cost V 5 bases and J 1 base; bases outside gene matches: 8. Germline CDR1 reads GTSNPN; CDR2 reads SVGIG (reference sequence). CDR3 DNA: TGTGCCTGGGCTCCAATGGGACAGGGGAACACTGAAGCTTTCTTT. It codes for CAWAPMGQGNTEAFF.

The chain links TRBV29-1 to TRBJ2-7; unclear D gene. V was clipped by 7 bases and J by 6 bases, with 10 bases between them. The CDR3 consists of 10 residues. The germline V gene encodes CDR1 SQVTM and CDR2 ANQGSEA. CDR3 coding DNA: TGCAGCGCCCCCTCCGGCGAGCAGTACTTC. Encoded protein: CSAPSGEQYF.

The chain recombines TRBV19 with TRBJ2-7; D gene unclear. The V end lost 6 bases, the J end lost 12 bases, and 24 bases lay between the germline ends. Germline CDR1 LNHDA, CDR2 SQIVND (reference sequence). This CDR3 has 14 amino acids. The CDR3 protein is CASRPSEAAPAWYF. CDR3 sequence (DNA): TGTGCCAGTAGGCCCTCAGAGGCCGCCCCGGCGTGGTACTTC.

The chain uses TRBV6-6 and TRBJ2-5, with D unresolved. Trimming stripped 5 bases from V and 5 bases from J, with 12 bases between. CDR3 length: 13 residues. Per the germline V gene, CDR1 is MNHNY and CDR2 is SVGAGI (reference sequence). The CDR3 region has the DNA TGTGCCAGCAGTCCCCCTAGTTGGGAGACCCAGTACTTC. Its protein product is CASSPPSWETQYF.

In DNA, the CDR3 is TGTGCCAGCAGCCCGACCGGCGGGGAGACCCAGTACTTC. This gives the protein CASSPTGGETQYF. The chain carries TRBV11-2 and TRBJ2-5, with TRBD2 as a possible D gene (5 bases). V lost 5 bases, J lost 5 bases, and 12 bases lay in between. The germline CDR1 and CDR2 sequences are SGHAT and FQNNGV. The CDR3 length is 13 residues.

The V and J genes are TRBV11-3 and TRBJ2-1; D remains unclear. The CDR3 is 15 amino acids. V was trimmed by 0 bases and J by 1 base, leaving 7 bases between them. Germline V CDR1 and CDR2: SGHNT, YENEEA. The CDR3 nucleotides are TGTGCCAGCAGCTTAGACGTCGTGTCCTACAATGAGCAGTTCTTC. Translated: CASSLDVVSYNEQFF. The full variable domain, with the rest looked up from reference TRBV11-3 and TRBJ2-1, is EAGVVQSPRYKIIEKKQPVAFWCNPISGHNTLYWYLQNLGQGPELLIRYENEEAVDDSQLPKDRFSAERLKGVDSTLKIQPAELGDSAVYLCASSLDVVSYNEQFFGPGTRLTVL.

This clone showed up just once. This chain links TRBV7-8 with TRBJ2-1; possible D gene TRBD2, 7 bases. The CDR3 is 18 amino acids. V gave up 1 base and J gave up 4 bases, with 20 bases separating them. Germline V gene sequence: CDR1 SGHVS, CDR2 FQNEAQ. The CDR3 sequence is CASSLGQRGGAAYNEQFF. The CDR3 nucleotides read TGTGCCAGCAGCTTAGGTCAAAGGGGGGGAGCGGCTTACAATGAGCAGTTCTTC.

The V call is TRBV5-6, the J call TRBJ1-4; D remains unclear. Trimming stripped 7 bases from V and 3 bases from J, with 16 bases between. CDR1 SGHDT and CDR2 YYEEEE come from the germline V gene. There are 15 residues in the CDR3. This chain's CDR3 is CASHGLGTSNEKLFF. The CDR3 DNA reads TGTGCCAGCCATGGCCTGGGCACCTCTAATGAAAAACTGTTTTTT.

The V gene is TRBV7-9, the J gene TRBJ2-5, with D maybe TRBD2 (6 bases). The CDR3 spans 15 residues. In germline, CDR1 is SEHNR, CDR2 FQNEAQ (reference sequence). V gave up 7 bases and J gave up 2 bases, with 17 bases separating them. CDR3 loop: CASTPSLGGQETQYF. DNA of the CDR3: TGTGCCAGCACCCCCTCCCTCGGGGGACAAGAGACCCAGTACTTC.

The V gene is TRBV15, the J gene TRBJ2-7, with 9 bases that match TRBD1. This CDR3 is 16 amino acids long. V shed 0 bases, J shed 2 bases, and the junction held 5 bases outside the gene matches. The germline V gene has CDR1 LNHNV and CDR2 YYDKDF (reference sequence). This chain's CDR3 is CATSRDGTGKTYEQYF. DNA for the CDR3: TGTGCCACCAGCAGAGACGGGACAGGGAAGACCTACGAGCAGTACTTC.

This clone was counted a single time. The J gene is TRBJ1-5, the V gene TRBV7-8; the D gene is possibly TRBD1 (5 bases). CDR1 and CDR2 (germline): SGHVS, FQNEAQ. The CDR3 contains 15 residues. Trimming took off 5 bases at V and 2 bases at J, with 13 bases between the two ends. Written as DNA, the CDR3 is TGTGCCAGCAGCCGCAGGGCTGCGGGCAATCAGCCCCAGCATTTT. Its translation: CASSRRAAGNQPQHF.

This chain joins TRBV24-1 and TRBJ2-1; possible D gene TRBD2, 6 bases. Per germline, CDR1 KGHDR and CDR2 SFDVKD. The germline V and J ends were trimmed by 4 bases and 3 bases, with 18 bases remaining between them. There are 17 residues in the CDR3. In DNA form, the CDR3 reads TGTGCCACCAGTGACCTCGCGGGGCAGGGTATCTACAATGAGCAGTTCTTC. Encoded protein: CATSDLAGQGIYNEQFF.

The V call is TRBV2, the J call TRBJ2-7, with no clear D. Germline V gives CDR1 SNHLY, CDR2 FYNNEI. This CDR3 has 14 amino acids. The germline V and J ends were trimmed by 4 bases and 5 bases, with 15 bases remaining between them. In nucleotides, the CDR3 is TGTGCCAGCAGTGGGCCAATGTCTTTCGACGAGCAGTACTTC. It is translated as CASSGPMSFDEQYF.